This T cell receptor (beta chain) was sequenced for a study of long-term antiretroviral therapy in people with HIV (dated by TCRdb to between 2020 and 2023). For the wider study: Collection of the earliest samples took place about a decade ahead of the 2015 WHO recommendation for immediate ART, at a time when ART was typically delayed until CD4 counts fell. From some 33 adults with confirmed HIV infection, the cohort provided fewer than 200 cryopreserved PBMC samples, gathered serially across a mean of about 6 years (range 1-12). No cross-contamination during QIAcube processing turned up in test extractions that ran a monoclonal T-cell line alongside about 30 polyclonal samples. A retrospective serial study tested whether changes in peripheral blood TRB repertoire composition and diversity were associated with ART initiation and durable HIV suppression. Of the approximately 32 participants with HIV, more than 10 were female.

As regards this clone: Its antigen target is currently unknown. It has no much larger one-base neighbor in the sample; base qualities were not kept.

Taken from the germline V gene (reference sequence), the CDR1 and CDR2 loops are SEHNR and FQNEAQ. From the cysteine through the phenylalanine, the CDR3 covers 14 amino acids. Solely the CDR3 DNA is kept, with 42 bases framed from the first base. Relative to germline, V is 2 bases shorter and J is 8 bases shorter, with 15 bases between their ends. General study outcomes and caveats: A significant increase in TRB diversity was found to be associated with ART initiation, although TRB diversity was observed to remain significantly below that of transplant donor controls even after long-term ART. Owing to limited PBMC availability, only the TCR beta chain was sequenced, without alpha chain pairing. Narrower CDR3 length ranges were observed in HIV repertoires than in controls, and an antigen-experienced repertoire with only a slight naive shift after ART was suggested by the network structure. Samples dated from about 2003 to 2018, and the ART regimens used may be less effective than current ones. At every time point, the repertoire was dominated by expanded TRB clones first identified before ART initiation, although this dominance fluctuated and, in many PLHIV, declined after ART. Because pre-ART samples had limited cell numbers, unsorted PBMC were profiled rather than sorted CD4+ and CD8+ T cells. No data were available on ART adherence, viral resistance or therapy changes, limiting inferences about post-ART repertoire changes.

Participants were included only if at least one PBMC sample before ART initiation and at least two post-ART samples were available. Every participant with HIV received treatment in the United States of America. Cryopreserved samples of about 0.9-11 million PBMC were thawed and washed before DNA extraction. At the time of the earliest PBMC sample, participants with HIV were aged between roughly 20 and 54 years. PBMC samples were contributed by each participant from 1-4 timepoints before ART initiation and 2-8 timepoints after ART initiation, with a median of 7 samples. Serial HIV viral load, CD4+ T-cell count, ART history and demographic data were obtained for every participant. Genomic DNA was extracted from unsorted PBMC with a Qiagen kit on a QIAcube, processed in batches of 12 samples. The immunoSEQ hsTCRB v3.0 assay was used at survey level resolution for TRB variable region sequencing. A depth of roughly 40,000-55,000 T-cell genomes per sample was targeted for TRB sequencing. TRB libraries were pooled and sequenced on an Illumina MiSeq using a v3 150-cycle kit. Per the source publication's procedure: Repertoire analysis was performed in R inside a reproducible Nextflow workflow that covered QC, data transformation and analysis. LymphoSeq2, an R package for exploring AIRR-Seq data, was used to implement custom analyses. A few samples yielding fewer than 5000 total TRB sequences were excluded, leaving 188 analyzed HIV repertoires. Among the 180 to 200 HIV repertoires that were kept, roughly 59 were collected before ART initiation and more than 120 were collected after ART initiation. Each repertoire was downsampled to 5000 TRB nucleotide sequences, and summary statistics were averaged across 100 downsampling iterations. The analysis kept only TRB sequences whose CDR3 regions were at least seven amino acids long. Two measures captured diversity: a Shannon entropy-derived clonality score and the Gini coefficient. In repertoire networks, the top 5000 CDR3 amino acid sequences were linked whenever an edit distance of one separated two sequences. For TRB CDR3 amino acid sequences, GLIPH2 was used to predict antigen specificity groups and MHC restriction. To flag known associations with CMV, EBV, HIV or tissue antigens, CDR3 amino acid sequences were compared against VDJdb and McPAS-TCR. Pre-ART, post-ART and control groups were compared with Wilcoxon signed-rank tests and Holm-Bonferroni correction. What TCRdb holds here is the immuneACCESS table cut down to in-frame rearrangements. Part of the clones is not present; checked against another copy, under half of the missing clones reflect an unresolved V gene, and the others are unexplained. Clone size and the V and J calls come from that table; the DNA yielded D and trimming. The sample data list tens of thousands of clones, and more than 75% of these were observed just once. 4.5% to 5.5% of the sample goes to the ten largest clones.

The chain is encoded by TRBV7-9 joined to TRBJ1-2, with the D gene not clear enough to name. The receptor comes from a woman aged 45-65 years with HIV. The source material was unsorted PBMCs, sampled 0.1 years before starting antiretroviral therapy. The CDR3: CASSLSLWGGGYTF. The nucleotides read TGTGCCAGCAGCTTATCTCTTTGGGGAGGCGGCTACACCTTC.